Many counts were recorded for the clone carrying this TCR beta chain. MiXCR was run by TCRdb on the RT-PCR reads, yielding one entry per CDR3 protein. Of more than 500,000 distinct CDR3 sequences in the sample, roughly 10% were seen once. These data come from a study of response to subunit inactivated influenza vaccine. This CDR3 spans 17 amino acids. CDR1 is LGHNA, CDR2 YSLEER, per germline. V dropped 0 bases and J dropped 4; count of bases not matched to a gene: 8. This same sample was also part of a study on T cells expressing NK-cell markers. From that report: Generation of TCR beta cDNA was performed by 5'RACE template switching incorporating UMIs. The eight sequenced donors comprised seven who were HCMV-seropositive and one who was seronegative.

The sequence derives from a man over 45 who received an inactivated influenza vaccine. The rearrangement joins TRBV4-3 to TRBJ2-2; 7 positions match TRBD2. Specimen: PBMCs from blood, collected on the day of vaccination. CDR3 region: CASSQDSSGPTTGELFF. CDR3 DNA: TGCGCCAGCAGCCAAGATTCTAGCGGACCTACCACCGGGGAGCTGTTTTTT.